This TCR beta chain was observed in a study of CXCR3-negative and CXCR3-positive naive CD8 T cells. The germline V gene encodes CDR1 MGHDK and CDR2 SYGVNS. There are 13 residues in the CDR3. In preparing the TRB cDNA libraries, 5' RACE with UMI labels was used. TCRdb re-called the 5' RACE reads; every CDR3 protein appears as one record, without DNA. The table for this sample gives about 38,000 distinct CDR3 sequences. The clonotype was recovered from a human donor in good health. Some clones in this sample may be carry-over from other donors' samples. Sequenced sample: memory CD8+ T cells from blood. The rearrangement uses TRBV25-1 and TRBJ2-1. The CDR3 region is CASHSGSYNEQFF.